This T cell receptor (beta chain) derives from a study of control samples from healthy donors and cancer patients. Looked up from germline, CDR1 is SGHRS and CDR2 is YFSETQ. V shed 6 bases and J 1 base; nucleotides not matched to a gene: 9. This CDR3 contains 15 residues. Sequencing was performed with immunoSEQ multiplex PCR; in TCRdb, only in-frame clones are kept and a portion is missing. The sample has approximately 120,000 clones, more than 85% seen once; the top ten hold roughly a sixth. The J gene is TRBJ1-1, the V gene TRBV5-1; 7 bases map to TRBD1. The receptor was isolated from a woman aged 45-65 years in good health. The specimen sequenced was blood. CDR3: CASTIQQGTNTEAFF. Written as DNA, the CDR3 is TGCGCCAGCACCATACAACAGGGGACGAACACTGAAGCTTTCTTT.